This TCR beta chain was identified during a study of blood T cell repertoires in COVID-19. Across the whole study: Acute and convalescent COVID-19 specimens originated in the United States, Italy and Spain.

The CDR3 consists of 16 residues. The V gene's germline CDR1 is MGHRA and CDR2 YSYEKL. The J segment lost 3 bases and the V segment lost 0 bases, leaving 4 bases of the junction unmatched. Across about 22 US areas, participants ranged in age from about 18 to 90 years. Allocation to cohorts depended on clinical history reported by the participants. In the study's own analysis: Quantification of nucleated cells was approximated via reference gene primer amplification. Data came from immunoSEQ multiplex PCR; TCRdb stores just in-frame clones and leaves some out. V and J calls and clone size are as listed in that table; D and trimming were resolved from the DNA. The table records some 200,000 clones, approximately 81% of them present only once.

The sequenced sample was PBMCs or T cells enriched from blood (not recorded which). The genes are TRBV4-1 and TRBJ2-1; 8 bases are a match to TRBD2. The origin of this receptor is a woman between 50 and 59 years old with acute COVID-19. The CDR3: CASSQEGGGNYNEQFF. The CDR3 coding sequence is TGCGCCAGCAGCCAAGAAGGCGGGGGGAACTACAATGAGCAGTTCTTC.